These 2 T cell receptor beta chains were all obtained from the same sample, sequenced in a study of shared clonotypes between healthy human individuals. Method: immunoSEQ multiplex PCR; TCRdb's copy keeps in-frame clones and lacks some. The table shows about 380,000 clones, with about 96% occurring only once. What was sequenced was memory CD8+ T cells sorted from blood. Subset noted: CD45RO+ cells pooled with CCR7-negative TemRA cells. The receptor set was obtained from a man younger than 45 in good health.

The genes are TRBV18 and TRBJ1-2, with 10 bases lining up with TRBD1. Germline V CDR1 and CDR2: KGHSH, LQKENI. This CDR3 is built from 14 residues. With 6 bases clipped from V and 7 bases from J, the junction kept 8 bases outside the gene matches. This CDR3 reads CASSPRQGAIGYTF. CDR3 DNA: TGTGCCAGCTCCCCTAGACAGGGGGCAATTGGCTACACCTTC.

The chain carries TRBV7-6 and TRBJ1-1; perhaps TRBD1 as D (5 bases). The V and J ends lost 1 base and 9 bases respectively, with 12 bases between them. This CDR3 comprises 13 residues. Germline CDR1 reads SGHVS; CDR2 reads FNYEAQ. CDR3 loop: CASSLEAGRQAFF. CDR3 coding DNA: TGTGCCAGCAGCTTAGAAGCAGGGAGGCAAGCTTTCTTT.